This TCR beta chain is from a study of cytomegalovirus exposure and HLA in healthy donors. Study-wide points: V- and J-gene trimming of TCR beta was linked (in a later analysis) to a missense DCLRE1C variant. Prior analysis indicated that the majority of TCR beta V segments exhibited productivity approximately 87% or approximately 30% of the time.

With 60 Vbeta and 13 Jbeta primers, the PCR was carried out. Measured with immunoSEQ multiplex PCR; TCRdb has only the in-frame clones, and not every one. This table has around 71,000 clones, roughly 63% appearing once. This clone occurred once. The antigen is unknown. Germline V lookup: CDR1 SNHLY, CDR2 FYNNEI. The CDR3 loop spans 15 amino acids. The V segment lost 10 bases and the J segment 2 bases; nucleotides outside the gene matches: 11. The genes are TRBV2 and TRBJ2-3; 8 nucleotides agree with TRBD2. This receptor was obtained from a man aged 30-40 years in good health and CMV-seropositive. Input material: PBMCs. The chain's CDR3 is CATRGGMRPTDTQYF. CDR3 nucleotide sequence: TGTGCCACTCGGGGGGGGATGAGACCCACAGATACGCAGTATTTT.